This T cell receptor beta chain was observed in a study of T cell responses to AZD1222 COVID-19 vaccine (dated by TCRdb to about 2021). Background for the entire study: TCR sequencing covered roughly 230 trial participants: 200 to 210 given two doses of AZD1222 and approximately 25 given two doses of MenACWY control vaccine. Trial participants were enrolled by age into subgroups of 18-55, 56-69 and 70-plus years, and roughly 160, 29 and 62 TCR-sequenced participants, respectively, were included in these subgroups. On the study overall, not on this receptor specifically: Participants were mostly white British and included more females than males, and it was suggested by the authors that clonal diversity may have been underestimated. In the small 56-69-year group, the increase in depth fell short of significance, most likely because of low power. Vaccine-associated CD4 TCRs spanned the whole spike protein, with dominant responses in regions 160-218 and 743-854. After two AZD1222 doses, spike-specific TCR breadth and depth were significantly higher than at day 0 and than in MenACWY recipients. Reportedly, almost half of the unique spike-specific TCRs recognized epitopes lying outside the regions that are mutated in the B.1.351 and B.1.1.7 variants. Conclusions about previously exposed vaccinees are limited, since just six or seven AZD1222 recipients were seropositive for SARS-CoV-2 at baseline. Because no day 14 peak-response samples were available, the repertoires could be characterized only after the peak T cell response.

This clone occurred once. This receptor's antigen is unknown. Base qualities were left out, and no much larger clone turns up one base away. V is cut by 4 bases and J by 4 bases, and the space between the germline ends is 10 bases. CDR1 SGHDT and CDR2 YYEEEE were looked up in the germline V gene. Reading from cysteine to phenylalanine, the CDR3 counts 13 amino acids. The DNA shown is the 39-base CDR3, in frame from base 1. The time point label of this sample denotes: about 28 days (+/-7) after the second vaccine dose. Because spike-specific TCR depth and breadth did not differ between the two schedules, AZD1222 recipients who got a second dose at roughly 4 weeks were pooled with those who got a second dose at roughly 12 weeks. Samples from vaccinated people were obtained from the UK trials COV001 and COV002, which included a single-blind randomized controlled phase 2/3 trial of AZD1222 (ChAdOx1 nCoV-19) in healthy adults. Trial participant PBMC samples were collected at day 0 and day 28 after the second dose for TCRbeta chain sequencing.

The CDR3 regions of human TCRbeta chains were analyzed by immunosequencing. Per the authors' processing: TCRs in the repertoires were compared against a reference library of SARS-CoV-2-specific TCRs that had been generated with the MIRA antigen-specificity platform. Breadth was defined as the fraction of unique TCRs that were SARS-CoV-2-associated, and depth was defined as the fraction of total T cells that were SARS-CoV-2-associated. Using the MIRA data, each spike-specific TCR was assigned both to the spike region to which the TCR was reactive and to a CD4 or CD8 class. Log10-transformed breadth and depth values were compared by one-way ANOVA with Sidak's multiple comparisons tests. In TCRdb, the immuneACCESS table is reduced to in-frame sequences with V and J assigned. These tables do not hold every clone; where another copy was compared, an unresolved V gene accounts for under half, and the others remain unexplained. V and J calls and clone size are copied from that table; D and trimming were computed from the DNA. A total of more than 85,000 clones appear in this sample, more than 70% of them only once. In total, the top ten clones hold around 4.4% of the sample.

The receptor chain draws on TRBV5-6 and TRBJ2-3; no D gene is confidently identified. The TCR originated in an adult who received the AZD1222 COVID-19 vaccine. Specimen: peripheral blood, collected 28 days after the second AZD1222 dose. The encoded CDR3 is CASSVTGSDTQYF. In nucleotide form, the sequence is TGTGCCAGCAGCGTGACTGGCTCAGATACGCAGTATTTT. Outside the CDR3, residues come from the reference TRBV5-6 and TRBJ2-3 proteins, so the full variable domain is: DAGVTQSPTHLIKTRGQQVTLRCSPKSGHDTVSWYQQALGQGPQFIFQYYEEEERQRGNFPDRFSGHQFPNYSSELNVNALLLGDSALYLCASSVTGSDTQYFGPGTRLTVL.